The 8 T cell receptor beta chains below come from one sample, sequenced in a study of blood T cell repertoires in COVID-19. Using immunoSEQ multiplex PCR, the repertoire was profiled, and TCRdb retains in-frame clones only, with some absent. The sample carries about 100,000 clones, approximately 80% recorded once. Sequenced sample: peripheral blood. Receptor source: a man between 65 and 85 years old with active or convalescent COVID-19.

The chain has TRBV7-2 and TRBJ2-7; D is perhaps TRBD2 (6 bases). The CDR3 extends over 12 amino acids. Trimming stripped 4 bases from V and 6 bases from J, with 10 bases between. Germline V gene data show CDR1 as SGHTA and CDR2 as FQGNSA. CDR3: CASSYGGTEQYF. CDR3 bases: TGTGCCAGCAGCTACGGAGGGACCGAGCAGTACTTC. The variable domain in full, with the rest retrieved from reference TRBV7-2 and TRBJ2-7, is GAGVSQSPSNKVTEKGKDVELRCDPISGHTALYWYRQSLGQGLEFLIYFQGNSAPDKSGLPSDRFSAERTGGSVSTLTIQRTQQEDSAVYLCASSYGGTEQYFGPGTRLTVT.

This clone was seen just once. This chain connects TRBV28 to TRBJ1-6; TRBD1 matches 8 bases. J was trimmed by 6 bases and V by 7 bases; bases with no gene match: 8. This CDR3 has 15 residues. Per the germline V gene, CDR1 is MDHEN and CDR2 is SYDVKM. The chain's CDR3 is CASTGQGPINSPLHF. The CDR3 DNA sequence: TGTGCCAGCACCGGACAGGGCCCAATTAATTCACCCCTCCACTTT. The full variable domain, completed using reference TRBV28 and TRBJ1-6, is DVKVTQSSRYLVKRTGEKVFLECVQDMDHENMFWYRQDPGLGLRLIYFSYDVKMKEKGDIPEGYSVSREKKERFSLILESASTNQTSMYLCASTGQGPINSPLHFGNGTRLTVT.

The J gene is TRBJ2-2, the V gene TRBV5-1; possible D gene TRBD2, 6 bases. There are 14 residues in the CDR3. Germline assignment: CDR1 SGHRS and CDR2 YFSETQ. V gave up 0 bases and J gave up 5 bases, with 8 bases separating them. CDR3 sequence (DNA): TGCGCCAGCAGCTTGGGCGGGGAGACCGGGGAGCTGTTTTTT. It is translated as CASSLGGETGELFF. The full variable domain, with the rest looked up from reference TRBV5-1 and TRBJ2-2, is KAGVTQTPRYLIKTRGQQVTLSCSPISGHRSVSWYQQTPGQGLQFLFEYFSETQRNKGNFPGRFSGRQFSNSRSEMNVSTLELGDSALYLCASSLGGETGELFFGEGSRLTVL.

V and J are TRBV6-5 and TRBJ2-5, with D perhaps matching TRBD2 (6 bases). Germline values: CDR1 MNHEY, CDR2 SVGAGI. The V end lost 5 bases, the J end lost 1 base, and 8 bases lay between the germline ends. CDR3 length: 13 residues. The CDR3 spells CASSKGGQETQYF. As DNA, the CDR3 is TGTGCCAGCAGTAAGGGAGGCCAAGAGACCCAGTACTTC.

The gene calls are TRBV7-2 and TRBJ2-5; 9 bases line up with TRBD1. J was trimmed by 4 bases and V by 3 bases; bases with no gene match: 9. The CDR3 loop spans 16 amino acids. Germline V gene lookup returns CDR1 SGHTA and CDR2 FQGNSA. CDR3 protein: CASSFRAGQGAETQYF. CDR3 nucleotides: TGTGCCAGCAGCTTTCGGGCGGGACAGGGTGCAGAGACCCAGTACTTC.

The chain employs TRBV19 and TRBJ2-7; D is possibly TRBD1 (6 bases). V was shortened by 4 bases and J by 2 bases, with 12 bases between the two germline ends. Germline CDR1 is LNHDA and CDR2 is SQIVND (reference sequence). This CDR3 is built from 14 residues. The CDR3 spells CASSNIGTTYEQYF. The CDR3 nucleotides read TGTGCCAGTAGTAATATTGGGACAACCTACGAGCAGTACTTC.

This clone has more than one count but fewer than ten. The rearrangement uses TRBV10-3 and TRBJ2-5; TRBD1 might be the D (6 bases). Trimming took off 7 bases at V and 4 bases at J, with 13 bases between the two ends. CDR1 and CDR2 from the germline V gene are ENHRY and SYGVKD. The CDR3 contains 13 residues. CDR3 in DNA: TGTGCCATCAAAGGAGTAGGGGGAGAGACCCAGTACTTC. Protein: CAIKGVGGETQYF.

This chain joins TRBV30 and TRBJ2-2; 14 bases are a match to TRBD2. The CDR3 covers 15 residues. V dropped 5 bases and J dropped 7; count of bases not matched to a gene: 6. The germline V gene has CDR1 GTSNPN and CDR2 SVGIG (reference sequence). CDR3 residues: CAWRGTSGSFGELFF. CDR3 in DNA: TGTGCCTGGCGGGGGACTAGCGGGAGTTTCGGGGAGCTGTTTTTT.